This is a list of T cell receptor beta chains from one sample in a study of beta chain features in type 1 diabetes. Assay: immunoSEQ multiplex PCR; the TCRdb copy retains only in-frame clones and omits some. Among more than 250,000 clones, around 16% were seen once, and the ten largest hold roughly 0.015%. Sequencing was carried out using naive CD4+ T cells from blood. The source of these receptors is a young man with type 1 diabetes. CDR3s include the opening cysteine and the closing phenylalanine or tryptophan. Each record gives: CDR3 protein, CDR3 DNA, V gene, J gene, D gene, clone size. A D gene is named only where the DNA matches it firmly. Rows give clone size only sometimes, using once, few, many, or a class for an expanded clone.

CASSPKGTSGNSYNEQFF	TGCGCCAGCAGCCCCAAAGGGACTAGCGGGAACTCCTACAATGAGCAGTTCTTC	TRBV4-1	TRBJ2-1	TRBD2	few
CASSYLPRAGTGELFF	TGTGCCAGCAGCTATCTCCCCAGGGCAGGGACCGGGGAGCTGTTTTTT	TRBV7-9	TRBJ2-2	.	.
CASSFLAGEQFF	TGCGCCAGCAGCTTCCTAGCGGGGGAGCAGTTCTTC	TRBV5-1	TRBJ2-1	TRBD2	.
CASSPERENYNEQFF	TGCGCCAGCAGCCCGGAGCGGGAGAACTACAATGAGCAGTTCTTC	TRBV5-1	TRBJ2-1	TRBD2	.
CAWSGTVFSGANVLTF	TGTGCCTGGAGCGGGACAGTATTCTCTGGGGCCAACGTCCTGACTTTC	TRBV30	TRBJ2-6	TRBD1	.
CASSLGDAGSEQYF	TGCGCCAGCAGCTTGGGAGACGCGGGGTCGGAGCAGTACTTC	TRBV5-1	TRBJ2-7	.	.
CATSKMTGARTDTQYF	TGTGCCACCAGCAAAATGACAGGGGCGCGCACAGATACGCAGTATTTT	TRBV15	TRBJ2-3	TRBD1	.
CAWSTGVGNIQYF	TGTGCCTGGAGTACAGGGGTGGGGAACATTCAGTACTTC	TRBV30	TRBJ2-4	TRBD1	.
CATSRDRREQFF	TGTGCCACCAGCAGAGATCGCAGAGAGCAGTTCTTC	TRBV15	TRBJ2-1	.	.
CASSPGQGASDTQYF	TGTGCCAGCAGCCCCGGACAGGGGGCATCAGATACGCAGTATTTT	TRBV7-9	TRBJ2-3	TRBD1	.
CASSSYHEQYF	TGTGCCAGCAGCTCTTATCACGAGCAGTACTTC	TRBV5-6	TRBJ2-7	.	few
CASSPAQGRDTEAFF	TGTGCCAGCTCACCCGCACAGGGAAGAGACACTGAAGCTTTCTTT	TRBV18	TRBJ1-1	.	.
CASSPDRESEAFF	TGTGCCAGCTCACCGGACAGGGAGTCTGAAGCTTTCTTT	TRBV18	TRBJ1-1	TRBD1	.
CASGLGTGYAFF	TGTGCTAGTGGTTTGGGCACGGGATACGCTTTCTTT	TRBV12-5	TRBJ1-1	.	.
CATSRLPPAAASTDTQYF	TGTGCCACCAGCAGATTACCCCCCGCGGCAGCTAGCACAGATACGCAGTATTTT	TRBV15	TRBJ2-3	.	few
CASSFLTGSYEQYF	TGTGCCAGCAGTTTTTTGACAGGGAGTTACGAGCAGTACTTC	TRBV28	TRBJ2-7	TRBD1	few
CASSQSQESNQPQHF	TGTGCCAGCAGTCAATCACAGGAGAGCAATCAGCCCCAGCATTTT	TRBV28	TRBJ1-5	.	.
CASSEAAPRYGYTF	TGTGCCAGCAGTGAAGCGGCGCCCAGGTATGGCTACACCTTC	TRBV2	TRBJ1-2	.	few
CASSFRLGGGYTF	TGTGCCAGCAGCTTTAGACTTGGGGGGGGCTACACCTTC	TRBV7-2	TRBJ1-2	.	.
CASSLREGEQFF	TGTGCCAGCAGCTTGCGGGAGGGCGAGCAGTTCTTC	TRBV5-4	TRBJ2-1	TRBD2	.
CAWSVNLVQQYF	TGTGCCTGGAGTGTAAATCTCGTCCAGCAGTACTTC	TRBV30	TRBJ2-7	.	few
CATRKGGANTGELFF	TGTGCCACCAGAAAGGGGGGGGCGAACACCGGGGAGCTGTTTTTT	TRBV15	TRBJ2-2	.	few
CASVTSGGAHEQYF	TGTGCCAGCGTTACTAGCGGGGGGGCCCACGAGCAGTACTTC	TRBV28	TRBJ2-7	TRBD2	few
CASSPSGASTDTQYF	TGCGCCAGCAGCCCTAGCGGAGCTTCCACAGATACGCAGTATTTT	TRBV5-1	TRBJ2-3	TRBD2	.
CATSRTTGTLGNTIYF	TGTGCCACCAGCAGAACGACCGGGACACTTGGAAACACCATATATTTT	TRBV15	TRBJ1-3	.	.
CAWVAGLAGASSPGFF	TGTGCCTGGGTCGCAGGACTAGCGGGAGCGAGTTCGCCGGGGTTCTTC	TRBV30	TRBJ2-1	TRBD2	few
CSVILAGNEQFF	TGCAGCGTTATTCTAGCGGGCAATGAGCAGTTCTTC	TRBV29-1	TRBJ2-1	TRBD2	.
CASGLVQGRGLPEAFF	TGTGCTAGTGGTTTGGTACAGGGCAGGGGGCTGCCTGAAGCTTTCTTT	TRBV12-5	TRBJ1-1	TRBD1	.
CASSQGPSTGNTDTQYF	TGCGCCAGCAGCCAAGGACCCTCCACAGGGAACACAGATACGCAGTATTTT	TRBV4-3	TRBJ2-3	.	.
CASSEVSSGDSYEQYF	TGTGCCAGCAGTGAAGTCTCAAGCGGAGACTCCTACGAGCAGTACTTC	TRBV2	TRBJ2-7	.	.
CASRPGTGGKETQYF	TGCGCCAGCAGACCCGGGACAGGGGGTAAAGAGACCCAGTACTTC	TRBV4-1	TRBJ2-5	TRBD1	.
CASSPGTGLYEQYF	TGTGCCAGCAGCCCCGGGACAGGCCTCTACGAGCAGTACTTC	TRBV6-1	TRBJ2-7	TRBD1	.
CASSPDRGQETQYF	TGTGCCAGCAGCCCGGACAGGGGGCAAGAGACCCAGTACTTC	TRBV11-2	TRBJ2-5	TRBD1	few
CASSPRGLAPTDTQYF	TGTGCCAGCAGCCCCAGGGGGCTAGCCCCCACAGATACGCAGTATTTT	TRBV5-4	TRBJ2-3	TRBD1	.
CASSYRGSYEQYF	TGTGCCAGCAGTTACCGCGGCTCCTACGAGCAGTACTTC	TRBV6-5	TRBJ2-7	.	few
CASSQAWGLAGVNEQFF	TGTGCCAGCAGCCAAGCCTGGGGACTAGCGGGAGTCAATGAGCAGTTCTTC	TRBV4-2	TRBJ2-1	TRBD2	few
CASSQRTGFYTDTQYF	TGTGCCAGTAGTCAAAGGACAGGGTTCTACACAGATACGCAGTATTTT	TRBV19	TRBJ2-3	TRBD1	.
CATSRDRGTQGNQPQHF	TGTGCCACCAGCAGAGATCGCGGAACTCAGGGAAATCAGCCCCAGCATTTT	TRBV15	TRBJ1-5	.	few
CATGSGSRKQYF	TGTGCAACGGGAAGCGGGAGCCGTAAGCAGTACTTC	TRBV30	TRBJ2-7	TRBD2	.
CALTSGAYNEQFF	TGTGCTCTGACTAGCGGAGCTTACAATGAGCAGTTCTTC	TRBV2	TRBJ2-1	TRBD2	.
CASKSGGYDEKLFF	TGCGCCAGCAAATCAGGAGGTTACGATGAAAAACTGTTTTTT	TRBV5-1	TRBJ1-4	.	.